This T cell receptor beta chain was observed in a study of blood T cell repertoires in COVID-19 (TCRdb year 2020). Regarding the research as a whole: The collaborator samples originated in the United States, Italy and Spain and spanned the acute and convalescent phases of COVID-19. The prospective study material was composed of cDNA or gDNA derived from T cells, B-cell-depleted T cells, or PBMCs. The dataset comprised deeply sampled blood TCRbeta repertoires from subjects exposed to, actively infected with, or recovered from COVID-19. The repertoires were released in a freely available public database meant as a resource for research on the immune response to SARS-CoV-2. The samples were drawn from two sources: the first 160 participants of the ongoing ImmuneRACE study, and about 1,300 subjects contributed by 6 global collaborators. A de-identified subject ID, COVID-19 status, age in years and sex were almost always included in the sample metadata. Where available, HLA class I and class II types were taken from metadata supplied by the sample provider and were not determined by assay-based typing.

A remark on this clone: Its antigen target is currently unknown. No clone much larger than this one lies a single base away; base qualities are absent.

Collaborating institutions collected whole blood in K2EDTA tubes following their own protocols. Collaborator samples were shipped for TCRbeta analysis as frozen whole blood, isolated PBMCs, or DNA extracted from either sample type. Study-wide findings and limitations: How much clinical and demographic metadata was included differed by source and by participant, and the metadata was provided uncurated.

TCRbeta CDR3 regions were amplified from genomic DNA by means of the immunoSEQ Assay, a bias-controlled multiplex PCR. Per the original workflow: The number of nucleated cells in each sample was estimated by amplification of reference gene primers within the assay. Sequence reads were collapsed and filtered to measure the absolute abundance of every unique TCRbeta CDR3 rearrangement. For each sample, productive Simpson clonality was calculated as the square root of Simpson's diversity index over productive rearrangements. Not all clones reach the TCRdb copy of this immuneACCESS table, which keeps in-frame sequences only. Checked studies attribute under half of the gap to unresolved V genes and leave the rest unexplained. That table is the source of V, J and clone size, and D and trimming were worked out from the DNA. Here the sample has 85,000 to 110,000 clones; 87% occur a single time. Approximately 3% of the sample comes from the top ten.

The CDR3 runs 14 residues from the cysteine to the phenylalanine. Here the CDR3 DNA is all that survives: 42 bases in frame from base 1. For this chain, trimming is 4 bases at the V end and 4 bases at the J end, and the number of junction bases without a gene match is 2. CDR1 and CDR2 were assigned from the germline V gene (reference sequence) as SEHNR and FQNEAQ. Sequenced sample: peripheral blood. The chain joins TRBV7-9 to TRBJ2-7, and 12 junction bases match TRBD2. This TCR came from a man aged 50-59 years in a cohort sampled during active COVID-19. The CDR3: CASSSTSGGYEQYF. The nucleotide sequence is given as TGTGCCAGCAGCTCCACTAGCGGGGGGTACGAGCAGTACTTC.